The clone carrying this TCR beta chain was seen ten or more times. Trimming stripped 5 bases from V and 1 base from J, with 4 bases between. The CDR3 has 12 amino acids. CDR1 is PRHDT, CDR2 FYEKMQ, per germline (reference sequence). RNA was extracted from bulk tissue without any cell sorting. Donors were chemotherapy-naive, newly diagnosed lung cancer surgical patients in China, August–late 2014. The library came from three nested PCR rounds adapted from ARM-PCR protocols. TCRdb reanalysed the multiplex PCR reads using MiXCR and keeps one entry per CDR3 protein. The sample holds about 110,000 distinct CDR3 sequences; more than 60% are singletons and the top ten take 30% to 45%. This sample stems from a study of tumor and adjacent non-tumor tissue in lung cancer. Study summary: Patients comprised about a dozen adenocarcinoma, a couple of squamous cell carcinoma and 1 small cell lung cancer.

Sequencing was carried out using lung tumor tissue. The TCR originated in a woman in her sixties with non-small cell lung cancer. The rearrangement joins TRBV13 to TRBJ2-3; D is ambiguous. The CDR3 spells CASSRRTDTQYF. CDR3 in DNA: TGTGCCAGCAGCCGACGCACAGATACGCAGTATTTT.